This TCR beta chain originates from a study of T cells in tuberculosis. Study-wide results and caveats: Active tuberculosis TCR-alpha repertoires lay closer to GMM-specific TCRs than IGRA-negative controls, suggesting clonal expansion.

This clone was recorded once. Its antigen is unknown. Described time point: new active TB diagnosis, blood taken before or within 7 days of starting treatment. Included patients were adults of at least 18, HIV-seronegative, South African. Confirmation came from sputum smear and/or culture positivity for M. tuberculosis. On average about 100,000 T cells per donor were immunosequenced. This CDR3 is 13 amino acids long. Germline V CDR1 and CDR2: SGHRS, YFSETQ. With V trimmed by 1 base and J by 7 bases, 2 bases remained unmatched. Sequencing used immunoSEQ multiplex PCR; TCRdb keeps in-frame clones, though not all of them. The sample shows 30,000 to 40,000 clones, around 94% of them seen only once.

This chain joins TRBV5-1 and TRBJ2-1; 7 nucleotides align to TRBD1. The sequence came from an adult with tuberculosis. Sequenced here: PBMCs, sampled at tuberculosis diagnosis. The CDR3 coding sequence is TGCGCCAGCAGCTTGTGGGGACAGAATGAGCAGTTCTTC. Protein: CASSLWGQNEQFF.